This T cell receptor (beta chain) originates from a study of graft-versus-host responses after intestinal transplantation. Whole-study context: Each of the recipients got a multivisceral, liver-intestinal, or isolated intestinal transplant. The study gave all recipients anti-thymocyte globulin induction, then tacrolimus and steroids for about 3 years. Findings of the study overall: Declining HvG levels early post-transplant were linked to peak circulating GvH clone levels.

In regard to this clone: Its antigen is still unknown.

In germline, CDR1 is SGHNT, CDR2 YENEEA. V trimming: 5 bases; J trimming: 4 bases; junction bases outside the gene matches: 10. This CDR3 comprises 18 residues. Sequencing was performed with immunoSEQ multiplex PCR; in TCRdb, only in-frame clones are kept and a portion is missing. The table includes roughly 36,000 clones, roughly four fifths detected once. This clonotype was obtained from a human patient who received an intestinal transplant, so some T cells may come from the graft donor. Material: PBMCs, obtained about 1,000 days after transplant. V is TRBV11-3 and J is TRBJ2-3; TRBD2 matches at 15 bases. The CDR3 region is CASSAGLAGGQLADTQYF. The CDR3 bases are TGTGCCAGCAGCGCCGGACTAGCGGGGGGGCAGCTGGCAGATACGCAGTATTTT.